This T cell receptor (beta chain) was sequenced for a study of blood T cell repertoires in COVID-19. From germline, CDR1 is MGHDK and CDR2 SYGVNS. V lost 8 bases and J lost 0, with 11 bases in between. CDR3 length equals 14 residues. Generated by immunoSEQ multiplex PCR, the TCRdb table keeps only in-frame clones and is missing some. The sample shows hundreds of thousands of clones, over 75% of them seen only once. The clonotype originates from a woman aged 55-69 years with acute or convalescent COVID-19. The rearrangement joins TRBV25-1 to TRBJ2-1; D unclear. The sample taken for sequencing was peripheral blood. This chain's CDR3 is CASGGRSSYNEQFF. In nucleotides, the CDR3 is TGTGCCAGCGGCGGAAGAAGCTCCTACAATGAGCAGTTCTTC. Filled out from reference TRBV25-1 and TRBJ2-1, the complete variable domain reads EADIYQTPRYLVIGTGKKITLECSQTMGHDKMYWYQQDPGMELHLIHYSYGVNSTEKGDLSSESTVSRIRTEHFPLTLESARPSHTSQYLCASGGRSSYNEQFFGPGTRLTVL.